The 11 T cell receptor beta chains in this list originate from one sample, sequenced in a study of early T cells in non-severe SARS-CoV-2 infection. TCRdb reanalysed the 5' RACE reads using MiXCR and keeps one entry per CDR3 protein. The sample contains tens of thousands of distinct CDR3 sequences, around 14% of which appear only once. The sequenced sample consisted of whole blood. These TCRs come from an adult who was a healthcare worker with PCR-confirmed SARS-CoV-2 infection or an uninfected control (not recorded which).

The rearrangement uses TRBV5-1 and TRBJ2-1; possibly TRBD1 or TRBD2 for D (5 bases each). The germline V gene encodes CDR1 SGHRS and CDR2 YFSETQ. CDR3 length: 14 amino acids. Trimming shortened V by 5 bases and J by 0 bases, and 9 bases separated the two germline ends. The CDR3, as DNA: TGCGCCAGCAGTCACGGGACCTCCTACAATGAGCAGTTCTTC. Protein sequence: CASSHGTSYNEQFF.

This clonotype was seen ten or more times. The genes are TRBV28 and TRBJ2-1; D is uncertain. Trimming pared 3 bases from V and 5 bases from J, leaving 17 bases between. CDR3 size: 16 residues. Germline CDR1 MDHEN, CDR2 SYDVKM. In DNA, the CDR3 is TGTGCCAGCAGTTTCGCTCAAGGCGGAAAAAACAATGAGCAGTTCTTC. It translates to CASSFAQGGKNNEQFF.

This chain connects TRBV7-9 to TRBJ2-1; 9 bases are shared with TRBD2. CDR1 and CDR2 (germline): SEHNR, FQNEAQ (reference sequence). V lost 5 bases, J lost 9 bases, and 11 bases stayed unmatched. This CDR3 has 15 residues. This CDR3 reads CASSPIAGESGEQFF. The CDR3 DNA sequence: TGTGCCAGCAGCCCGATAGCGGGAGAGAGCGGTGAGCAGTTCTTC.

This clonotype was counted a few times. The gene calls are TRBV28 and TRBJ2-1; D unresolved. The V end lost 7 bases, the J end lost 2 bases, and 15 bases lay between the germline ends. This CDR3 has 15 amino acids. The germline CDR1 and CDR2 sequences are MDHEN and SYDVKM. In DNA form, the CDR3 reads TGTGCCAGCACCGAAGACTTCGATCCCTACAATGAGCAGTTCTTC. Its translation: CASTEDFDPYNEQFF.

The chain recombines TRBV12-3 or TRBV12-4 with TRBJ2-7; D is unclear. V gave up 2 bases and J gave up 3 bases, with 11 bases separating them. The length of the CDR3 is 14 residues. The CDR3 region is CASSLNGRFYEQYF. The CDR3 DNA follows: TGTGCCAGCAGTTTAAACGGCCGATTCTACGAGCAGTACTTC.

The gene calls are TRBV28 and TRBJ1-5; TRBD1 is a possible D gene (5 bases). The germline V gene has CDR1 MDHEN and CDR2 SYDVKM. The CDR3 length is 13 residues. The V end was cut by 10 bases, the J end by 5 bases, with 15 bases between. CDR3 sequence (DNA): TGTGCCACCGGAGGGGCGGGGGATCAGCCCCAGCATTTT. This codes for CATGGAGDQPQHF.

The J gene is TRBJ2-2, the V gene TRBV13; possibly TRBD1 or TRBD2 for D (5 bases each). Germline CDR1 reads PRHDT; CDR2 reads FYEKMQ (reference sequence). The CDR3 is 22 residues long. Trimming took off 5 bases at V and 4 bases at J, with 35 bases between the two ends. Written as DNA, the CDR3 is TGTGCCAGCAGCCCACCCCTTTGGGACCGGATCGTGGCTAGCTCATTCACCGGGGAGCTGTTTTTT. Encoded protein: CASSPPLWDRIVASSFTGELFF.

This clonotype was counted many times. The genes are TRBV28 and TRBJ2-4; maybe TRBD1 (5 bases). Trimming removed 5 bases from V and 9 bases from J, with 11 bases in between. CDR1 and CDR2 (germline): MDHEN, SYDVKM. CDR3 length: 12 amino acids. The CDR3 region is CASSQRRGIQYF. CDR3 sequence (DNA): TGTGCCAGCAGTCAGAGAAGGGGCATTCAGTACTTC. Supplemented by reference TRBV28 and TRBJ2-4, the full variable domain reads DVKVTQSSRYLVKRTGEKVFLECVQDMDHENMFWYRQDPGLGLRLIYFSYDVKMKEKGDIPEGYSVSREKKERFSLILESASTNQTSMYLCASSQRRGIQYFGAGTRLSVL.

The chain recombines TRBV29-1 with TRBJ2-7; possible D gene TRBD2, 5 bases. Trimming took 7 bases from V and 7 from J, leaving 17 bases between them. Germline lookup yields CDR1 SQVTM and CDR2 ANQGSEA. The CDR3 is 12 residues long. CDR3 amino acids: CSAAAGQREQYF. CDR3 sequence (DNA): TGCAGCGCCGCGGCGGGCCAACGGGAGCAGTACTTC.

This clonotype was detected only a few times. The chain uses TRBV18 and TRBJ2-1, with 8 bases fitting TRBD2. The CDR3 is 15 residues long. Germline CDR1 KGHSH, CDR2 LQKENI. The junction had 10 bases not matched to a gene; V was cut back by 7 bases and J by 5 bases. The CDR3 reads CASFRSGSINNEQFF. CDR3 in DNA: TGTGCCAGCTTCCGGAGCGGGAGTATAAACAATGAGCAGTTCTTC.

This clonotype has ten or more counts. The chain has TRBV7-9 and TRBJ2-7; no firm D call. Germline CDR1 reads SEHNR; CDR2 reads FQNEAQ (reference sequence). The V and J ends lost 4 bases and 6 bases respectively, with 10 bases between them. The CDR3 sequence is 12 residues long. Here the CDR3 reads CASSSGWGEQYF. The CDR3 nucleotides read TGTGCCAGCAGCTCGGGTTGGGGCGAGCAGTACTTC.